The rows below give T cell receptor beta chains drawn from one sample of a study of blood T cell repertoires in COVID-19. Profiled with immunoSEQ multiplex PCR; TCRdb holds only in-frame clones, not every one. Counted here are under 250,000 clones, 88% occurring once; the ten biggest clones make up more than 3%. The sequencing sample was made of PBMCs or T cells enriched from blood (not recorded which). Receptors were obtained from a woman in her thirties who had been exposed to COVID-19. CDR3s include the opening cysteine and the closing phenylalanine or tryptophan. The D gene is left open where the match is weak. Size is omitted from some rows. Given values are once, few, many or a class for expanded clones.

D: -; J: TRBJ1-5; size: -; V: TRBV10-3; DNA: TGTGCCACCGGGTTGGGGGGGGATAGCAATCAGCCCCAGCATTTT; CDR3: CATGLGGDSNQPQHF
D: -; J: TRBJ2-5; size: -; V: TRBV9; DNA: TGTGCCAGCAGCTCCTCTACGGGAGACTGGAAGACCCAGTACTTC; CDR3: CASSSSTGDWKTQYF
D: TRBD2; J: TRBJ2-7; size: -; V: TRBV18; DNA: TGTGCCAGCTCACCACCGGGACTAGGGGAAACCTACGAGCAGTACTTC; CDR3: CASSPPGLGETYEQYF
D: TRBD1; J: TRBJ2-3; size: -; V: TRBV24-1; DNA: TGTGCCACCAGTGATCCTCGACAGGGGTCGGGCACAGATACGCAGTATTTT; CDR3: CATSDPRQGSGTDTQYF
D: TRBD1; J: TRBJ1-2; size: -; V: TRBV2; DNA: TGTGCCAGCAGCTTGACAGGGGGCATAACCTATGGCTACACCTTC; CDR3: CASSLTGGITYGYTF
D: -; J: TRBJ2-7; size: -; V: TRBV19; DNA: TGTGCCAGTAGTATAGGGCAGGGCTACGAGCAGTACTTC; CDR3: CASSIGQGYEQYF
D: TRBD2; J: TRBJ2-1; size: -; V: TRBV9; DNA: TGTGCCAGCAGCGTAGGGCTAGCGGGATACAATGAGCAGTTCTTC; CDR3: CASSVGLAGYNEQFF
D: TRBD1; J: TRBJ1-6; size: -; V: TRBV6-1; DNA: TGTGCCAGCAGTGAACAGGGGGACAATTCACCCCTCCACTTT; CDR3: CASSEQGDNSPLHF
D: TRBD1; J: TRBJ1-1; size: once; V: TRBV3-1/TRBV3-2; DNA: TGTGCCAGCAGCCACCACGGGACAGGGGACCCTGAAGCTTTCTTT; CDR3: CASSHHGTGDPEAFF
D: -; J: TRBJ2-1; size: -; V: TRBV5-1; DNA: TGCGCCAGCAGCTCCTACTCCTACAATGAGCAGTTCTTC; CDR3: CASSSYSYNEQFF
D: -; J: TRBJ1-1; size: -; V: TRBV28; DNA: TGTGCCAGTACTGAGGGCCTGAACACTGAAGCTTTCTTT; CDR3: CASTEGLNTEAFF
D: -; J: TRBJ1-2; size: -; V: TRBV2; DNA: TGTGCCAGCAGTGAAACCCGGAACTATGGCTACACCTTC; CDR3: CASSETRNYGYTF
D: TRBD2; J: TRBJ2-7; size: -; V: TRBV7-9; DNA: TGTGCCAGCAGCCCCTCCCCGGGACTAGCTTACGAGCAGTACTTC; CDR3: CASSPSPGLAYEQYF
D: -; J: TRBJ1-3; size: -; V: TRBV19; DNA: TGTGCCAGTAGGAAGACAGACTCTGGAAACACCATATATTTT; CDR3: CASRKTDSGNTIYF
D: TRBD1; J: TRBJ1-1; size: -; V: TRBV5-1; DNA: TGCGCCAGCAGCTCGGACAGGGCGGGGAACACTGAAGCTTTCTTT; CDR3: CASSSDRAGNTEAFF
D: TRBD1; J: TRBJ2-7; size: -; V: TRBV7-9; DNA: TGTGCCAGCAGCCCCCGGGGGACAGGGGGCTTCCACGAGCAGTACTTC; CDR3: CASSPRGTGGFHEQYF
D: TRBD2; J: TRBJ2-1; size: -; V: TRBV5-1; DNA: TGCGCCAGCAGCCGACTAGCGGGAGCGGGTGAGCAGTTCTTC; CDR3: CASSRLAGAGEQFF
D: -; J: TRBJ1-5; size: -; V: TRBV6-6; DNA: TGTGCCAGCAGTTACTCCCAAAATCAGCCCCAGCATTTT; CDR3: CASSYSQNQPQHF
D: TRBD1; J: TRBJ1-2; size: -; V: TRBV2; DNA: TGTGCCAGCGTCCGGGACAGGGGAACCTCCGGTGGCTACACCTTC; CDR3: CASVRDRGTSGGYTF
D: -; J: TRBJ1-5; size: -; V: TRBV7-2; DNA: TGTGCCAGCAGCCTCAGGTGGGGCGATAATCAGCCCCAGCATTTT; CDR3: CASSLRWGDNQPQHF
D: TRBD2; J: TRBJ2-7; size: -; V: TRBV5-1; DNA: TGCGCCAGCAGCTTGGTGACTAGCGGGACCGGCGAGCAGTACTTC; CDR3: CASSLVTSGTGEQYF
D: -; J: TRBJ1-5; size: few; V: TRBV27; DNA: TGTGCCAGCAGACTTACAGTACATCAGCCCCAGCATTTT; CDR3: CASRLTVHQPQHF
D: -; J: TRBJ1-2; size: -; V: TRBV6-5; DNA: TGTGCCAGCAGTTACTCGACGGGACAAAACTATGGCTACACCTTC; CDR3: CASSYSTGQNYGYTF
D: -; J: TRBJ2-7; size: -; V: TRBV7-3; DNA: TGTGCCAGCAGTCACGGAGATGGCTACGAGCAGTACTTC; CDR3: CASSHGDGYEQYF
D: TRBD1; J: TRBJ1-1; size: -; V: TRBV9; DNA: TGTGCCAGCAGCCCAAAAGGGACAGGGGGCGTCGAGACTGAAGCTTTCTTT; CDR3: CASSPKGTGGVETEAFF
D: -; J: TRBJ1-2; size: -; V: TRBV27; DNA: TGTGCCAGCAGTTTCAACGACCGACTGCGCCGTGGCTACACCTTC; CDR3: CASSFNDRLRRGYTF
D: -; J: TRBJ2-7; size: few; V: TRBV5-6; DNA: TGTGCCAGCAGCTTGTTGGGCAGGGTAAGTCTCGAGCAGTACTTC; CDR3: CASSLLGRVSLEQYF
D: -; J: TRBJ1-1; size: -; V: TRBV4-1; DNA: TGCGCCAGCAGCCAGGGGGGTGAAGCTTTCTTT; CDR3: CASSQGGEAFF
D: -; J: TRBJ2-7; size: -; V: TRBV11-2; DNA: TGTGCCAGCAGCTTAGGCCGCGCTAGCAGCTCCTACGAGCAGTACTTC; CDR3: CASSLGRASSSYEQYF
D: TRBD1; J: TRBJ2-7; size: -; V: TRBV10-3; DNA: TGTGCCATCAGAAGGACAGGGAACGACGAGCAGTACTTC; CDR3: CAIRRTGNDEQYF
D: -; J: TRBJ1-1; size: -; V: TRBV30; DNA: TGTGCCTCCAGGAACTTGAGACGGACTGAAGCTTTCTTT; CDR3: CASRNLRRTEAFF
D: -; J: TRBJ2-2; size: -; V: TRBV12-5; DNA: TGTGCTAGTGGTTCACGGGCCCGAGGGTCTCACACCGGGGAGCTGTTTTTT; CDR3: CASGSRARGSHTGELFF
D: TRBD2; J: TRBJ2-7; size: -; V: TRBV19; DNA: TGTGCCAGTAGTATAAGAGGCGAGCGGGAGTTAAATGGATACGAGCAGTACTTC; CDR3: CASSIRGERELNGYEQYF
D: TRBD1; J: TRBJ2-7; size: -; V: TRBV6-5; DNA: TGTGCCAGCAAACCACAGGGGTGGAACTCCTACGAGCAGTACTTC; CDR3: CASKPQGWNSYEQYF
D: -; J: TRBJ1-6; size: -; V: TRBV4-2; DNA: TGTGCCAGCAGCCAAGATCGTCGGGATTCACCCCTCCACTTT; CDR3: CASSQDRRDSPLHF
D: -; J: TRBJ2-2; size: -; V: TRBV11-2; DNA: TGTGCCAGCAGCTCACAACCCGGGACAACGAACACCGGGGAGCTGTTTTTT; CDR3: CASSSQPGTTNTGELFF
D: TRBD1; J: TRBJ1-4; size: -; V: TRBV28; DNA: TGTGCCAGCACCGACGTGTCTTCGGGACAGATCTATGAAAAACTGTTTTTT; CDR3: CASTDVSSGQIYEKLFF
D: -; J: TRBJ2-5; size: -; V: TRBV6-2/TRBV6-3; DNA: TGTGCCAGCAGTTACTCGTGGCTGGGGGCGGAAGAGACCCAGTACTTC; CDR3: CASSYSWLGAEETQYF
D: -; J: TRBJ2-2; size: once; V: TRBV3-1/TRBV3-2; DNA: TGTGCCAGCAGCCAAGGGGGGGTTGCCACCGGGGAGCTGTTTTTT; CDR3: CASSQGGVATGELFF
D: -; J: TRBJ1-6; size: -; V: TRBV2; DNA: TGTGCCAGACAGGAGAGCTCCTATAATTCACCCCTCCACTTT; CDR3: CARQESSYNSPLHF
D: -; J: TRBJ1-2; size: -; V: TRBV28; DNA: TGTGCCAGCAGTTCCCCCCAGGGGTTAGCCTATGGCTACACCTTC; CDR3: CASSSPQGLAYGYTF
D: -; J: TRBJ2-3; size: -; V: TRBV5-1; DNA: TGCGCCAGCAGCTTTTCATACTACACAGATACGCAGTATTTT; CDR3: CASSFSYYTDTQYF
D: TRBD1; J: TRBJ1-2; size: -; V: TRBV5-1; DNA: TGCGCCAGCAGCTTGGGACAGGGCGACTATGGCTACACCTTC; CDR3: CASSLGQGDYGYTF
D: -; J: TRBJ2-5; size: once; V: TRBV5-1; DNA: TGCGCCAGCAGCTTCTCGGGACAAAAAGAGACCCAGTACTTC; CDR3: CASSFSGQKETQYF
D: TRBD1; J: TRBJ1-5; size: -; V: TRBV5-6; DNA: TGTGCCAGCAGCGGCGATGGACAGGTCCAGCATTTT; CDR3: CASSGDGQVQHF
D: TRBD1; J: TRBJ2-1; size: -; V: TRBV25-1; DNA: TGTGCCAATTATGACAGGGGGGCCTACAATGAGCAGTTCTTC; CDR3: CANYDRGAYNEQFF
D: -; J: TRBJ1-1; size: -; V: TRBV7-8; DNA: TGTGCCAGCAGCTTAATAGAGTACACTGAAGCTTTCTTT; CDR3: CASSLIEYTEAFF
D: TRBD1; J: TRBJ1-2; size: -; V: TRBV19; DNA: TGTGCCAGTAGCATGTGGACAGGCATTGACTATGGCTACACCTTC; CDR3: CASSMWTGIDYGYTF
D: TRBD1; J: TRBJ2-7; size: -; V: TRBV11-2; DNA: TGTGCCAGCAGCGACAGGGTGGGAGAGCAGTACTTC; CDR3: CASSDRVGEQYF
D: -; J: TRBJ2-7; size: once; V: TRBV9; DNA: TGTGCCAGCAGCGTAGTCCCGGGGGCCTACGAGCAGTACTTC; CDR3: CASSVVPGAYEQYF
D: TRBD2; J: TRBJ2-1; size: -; V: TRBV18; DNA: TGTGCCAGCTCCACGACTAGCGGGAGGTCCACTACCTACAATGAGCAGTTCTTC; CDR3: CASSTTSGRSTTYNEQFF
D: TRBD1; J: TRBJ1-1; size: -; V: TRBV4-1; DNA: TGCGCCAGCAGCCCATTCGACAGGGGCACTGAAGCTTTCTTT; CDR3: CASSPFDRGTEAFF
D: TRBD1; J: TRBJ1-1; size: -; V: TRBV2; DNA: TGTGCCAGCAGTGGGAGGGGGCCGGTCACTGAAGCTTTCTTT; CDR3: CASSGRGPVTEAFF
D: -; J: TRBJ1-1; size: -; V: TRBV5-1; DNA: TGCGCCAGCAGCTTGAGGCAGGGTAAGACTGAAGCTTTCTTT; CDR3: CASSLRQGKTEAFF
D: TRBD1; J: TRBJ1-3; size: -; V: TRBV9; DNA: TGTGCCAGCAGCGCCTACCGACAGGGGGCCACCCGTAACTCTGGAAACACCATATATTTT; CDR3: CASSAYRQGATRNSGNTIYF
D: -; J: TRBJ1-5; size: -; V: TRBV10-2; DNA: TGCGCCAGCAGTCTTTTAAGCGATCAGCCCCAGCATTTT; CDR3: CASSLLSDQPQHF
D: -; J: TRBJ2-7; size: -; V: TRBV4-1; DNA: TGCGCCAGCAGCCTGGACTTTTTAAGCTCCTACGAGCAGTACTTC; CDR3: CASSLDFLSSYEQYF
D: TRBD1; J: TRBJ2-2; size: -; V: TRBV7-3; DNA: TGTGCCAGCAGCCCTTACAGTAGGGACAGGGACACCGGGGAGCTGTTTTTT; CDR3: CASSPYSRDRDTGELFF
D: TRBD2; J: TRBJ2-3; size: -; V: TRBV5-1; DNA: TGCGCCAGCAGCACCCCTACTAGCGGAAATTACACAGATACGCAGTATTTT; CDR3: CASSTPTSGNYTDTQYF
D: -; J: TRBJ2-7; size: -; V: TRBV3-1/TRBV3-2; DNA: TGTGCCAGCAGCCACGGGGGGCGGGCCGAGCAGTACTTC; CDR3: CASSHGGRAEQYF